This record covers a single TCR beta chain. This sample was included in a study of blood T cell repertoires in COVID-19. Across the whole study: Some COVID-19 samples were acute and others convalescent; all came from the United States, Italy and Spain. PBMCs, B-cell-depleted T cells, or T cells provided the cDNA or gDNA that made up the material.

Original data processing: Nucleated cell number was recorded as an estimate derived from reference gene primer amplification. Generated by immunoSEQ multiplex PCR, the TCRdb table keeps only in-frame clones and is missing some. V and J calls and clone size are as listed in that table; D and trimming were resolved from the DNA. The sample holds about 100,000 clones, around 86% seen once. The CDR3 runs to 16 residues. Unmatched junction bases numbered 13, after V lost 5 bases and J lost 7 bases. Germline V gene lookup returns CDR1 SGHVS and CDR2 FQNEAQ. The chain combines TRBV7-8 with TRBJ2-1; 8 nucleotides align to TRBD1. This receptor was obtained from a man between 45 and 60 years old with active or convalescent COVID-19. The sequenced sample consisted of peripheral blood. The CDR3 loop reads CASSTLPGGAENEQFF. In DNA, the CDR3 is TGTGCCAGCAGCACCCTTCCAGGGGGCGCTGAGAATGAGCAGTTCTTC.